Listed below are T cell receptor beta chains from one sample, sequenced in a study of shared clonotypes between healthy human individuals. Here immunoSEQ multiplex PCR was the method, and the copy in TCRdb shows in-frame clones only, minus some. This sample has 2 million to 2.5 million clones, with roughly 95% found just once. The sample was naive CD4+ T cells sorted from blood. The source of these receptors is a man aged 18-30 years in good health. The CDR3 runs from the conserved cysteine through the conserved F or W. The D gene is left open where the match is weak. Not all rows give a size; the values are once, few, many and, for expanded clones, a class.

CDR3nt: TGTGCCAGCAGTCCCCGGGGGGGAGGTACTGAAGCTTTCTTT
CDR3aa: CASSPRGGGTEAFF
abundance: .
j_gene: TRBJ1-1
v_gene: TRBV6-5
d_gene: .
len: 14

CDR3nt: TGTGCCAGTAGTATAGGGGAGGGGGACCAAGAGACCCAGTACTTC
CDR3aa: CASSIGEGDQETQYF
abundance: .
j_gene: TRBJ2-5
v_gene: TRBV19
d_gene: .
len: 15

CDR3nt: TGTGCCAGCAGTGACTCTAGCAGGGACTATGGCTACACCTTC
CDR3aa: CASSDSSRDYGYTF
abundance: .
j_gene: TRBJ1-2
v_gene: TRBV6-4
d_gene: .
len: 14

CDR3nt: TGTGCCAGCATGTCGCTCAGGGTAGGGAAAGAGACCCAGTACTTC
CDR3aa: CASMSLRVGKETQYF
abundance: .
j_gene: TRBJ2-5
v_gene: TRBV6-5
d_gene: .
len: 15

CDR3nt: TGTGCCAGCAGCAAACTCAGGGGCCAAGAGACCCAGTACTTC
CDR3aa: CASSKLRGQETQYF
abundance: .
j_gene: TRBJ2-5
v_gene: TRBV7-9
d_gene: .
len: 14

CDR3nt: TGTGCCAGCTCACCGCTCGCCCTGGGCTCAGCCCAGCATTTT
CDR3aa: CASSPLALGSAQHF
abundance: .
j_gene: TRBJ1-5
v_gene: TRBV18
d_gene: .
len: 14

CDR3nt: TGTGCCAGCAAGACCGGGACAGGGGACGGTCAGCCCCAGCATTTT
CDR3aa: CASKTGTGDGQPQHF
abundance: .
j_gene: TRBJ1-5
v_gene: TRBV6-5
d_gene: TRBD1
len: 15

CDR3nt: TGTGCCAGCAGTTACTCGGGGTTAGGAAACACCATATATTTT
CDR3aa: CASSYSGLGNTIYF
abundance: once
j_gene: TRBJ1-3
v_gene: TRBV6-5
d_gene: .
len: 14

CDR3nt: TGTGCCAGCAGCTTAAACGGGGGGCCGAGCACAGATACGCAGTATTTT
CDR3aa: CASSLNGGPSTDTQYF
abundance: .
j_gene: TRBJ2-3
v_gene: TRBV7-3
d_gene: .
len: 16

CDR3nt: TGTGCCAGCAGTTTGGGTCAGGGGGGCGAGCAGTACTTC
CDR3aa: CASSLGQGGEQYF
abundance: .
j_gene: TRBJ2-7
v_gene: TRBV28
d_gene: .
len: 13

CDR3nt: TGTGCCAGCAGCCGGGCCGACCGGGACTCTGTTTTCGGGGAGCTGTTTTTT
CDR3aa: CASSRADRDSVFGELFF
abundance: .
j_gene: TRBJ2-2
v_gene: TRBV9
d_gene: .
len: 17

CDR3nt: TGTGCCATACGGGACACACTTCTCGTCTCTGGAAACACCATATATTTT
CDR3aa: CAIRDTLLVSGNTIYF
abundance: .
j_gene: TRBJ1-3
v_gene: TRBV10-3
d_gene: .
len: 16

CDR3nt: TGTGCCAGCAGCTTGGCAGGGAGCAGTAATTCACCCCTCCACTTT
CDR3aa: CASSLAGSSNSPLHF
abundance: .
j_gene: TRBJ1-6
v_gene: TRBV5-8
d_gene: .
len: 15

CDR3nt: TGTGCCAGCAGCTTCTCGGGGGAGGGGCCCTACGAGCAGTACTTC
CDR3aa: CASSFSGEGPYEQYF
abundance: .
j_gene: TRBJ2-7
v_gene: TRBV5-4
d_gene: TRBD2
len: 15